The table lists the clone carrying this T cell receptor beta chain with a count of one. Antigen unknown. The V end lost 7 bases, the J end lost 7 bases, and 13 bases lay between the germline ends. Germline values: CDR1 MNHEY, CDR2 SVGAGI. The CDR3 contains 13 residues. This sample is part of a study of T cell responses to AZD1222 COVID-19 vaccine. Across the study: Pooling covered second doses at about 4 or about 12 weeks. Study results and caveats: Increases in Spike-specific TCR breadth and depth were seen after two AZD1222 doses.

Using immunoSEQ multiplex PCR, the repertoire was profiled, and TCRdb retains in-frame clones only, with some absent. Among about 110,000 clones listed, 92% were seen once. The chain combines TRBV6-5 with TRBJ2-2; D gene uncertain. This receptor was obtained from an adult in good health. The material sequenced was peripheral blood, taken on day 0 of AZD1222 vaccination. The CDR3 nucleotides are TGTGCCAGCACCCTCTCAGTGGGCGGGGAGCTGTTTTTT. Its protein is CASTLSVGGELFF.